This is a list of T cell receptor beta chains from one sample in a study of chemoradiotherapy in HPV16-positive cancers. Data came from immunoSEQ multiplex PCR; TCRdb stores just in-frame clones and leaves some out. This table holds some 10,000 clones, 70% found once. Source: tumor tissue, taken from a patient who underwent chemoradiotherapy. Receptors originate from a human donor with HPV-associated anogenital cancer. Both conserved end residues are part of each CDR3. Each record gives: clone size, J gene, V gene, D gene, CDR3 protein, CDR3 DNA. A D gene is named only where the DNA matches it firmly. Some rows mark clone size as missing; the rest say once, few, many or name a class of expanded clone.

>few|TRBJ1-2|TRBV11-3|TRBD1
CASSSDRAGYGYTF
TGTGCCAGCAGCTCGGACAGGGCGGGCTATGGCTACACCTTC
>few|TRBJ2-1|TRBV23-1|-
CASRTPVGHKTKPQVSEQFF
TGCGCCAGCAGAACCCCGGTTGGGCATAAAACTAAGCCCCAGGTCAGTGAGCAGTTCTTC
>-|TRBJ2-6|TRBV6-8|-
CASRGSRQTLSGANVLTF
TGTGCCAGCAGAGGATCGCGACAGACCCTCTCTGGGGCCAACGTCCTGACTTTC
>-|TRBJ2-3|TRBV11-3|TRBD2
CASSSSGATDTQYF
TGTGCCAGCAGCTCTAGCGGGGCCACAGATACGCAGTATTTT
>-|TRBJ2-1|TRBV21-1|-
CASSQTSGLHNEQFF
TGTGCCAGCAGCCAGACTAGCGGGCTTCACAATGAGCAGTTCTTC
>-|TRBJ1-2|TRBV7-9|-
CASSSGVRRDYGYTF
TGTGCCAGCAGCTCAGGGGTAAGGCGTGACTATGGCTACACCTTC
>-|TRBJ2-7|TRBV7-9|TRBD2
CASSLGLAGDLNEQYF
TGTGCCAGCAGCCTAGGACTAGCGGGAGATCTTAACGAGCAGTACTTC
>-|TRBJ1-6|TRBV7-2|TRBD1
CASSLGPRGSVSPLHF
TGTGCCAGCAGCTTAGGGCCCAGGGGGTCGGTGTCACCCCTCCACTTT
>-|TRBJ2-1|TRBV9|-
CASSLGADNEQFF
TGTGCCAGCAGCTTGGGAGCGGACAATGAGCAGTTCTTC
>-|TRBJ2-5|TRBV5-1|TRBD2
CASSLGASGHQETQYF
TGCGCCAGCAGCTTGGGGGCTAGCGGCCACCAAGAGACCCAGTACTTC
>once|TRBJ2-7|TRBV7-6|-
CASSFGREQYF
TGTGCCAGCAGCTTCGGACGCGAGCAGTACTTC
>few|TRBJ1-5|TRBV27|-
CASSPPGSNQPQHF
TGTGCCAGCAGTCCACCGGGGAGCAATCAGCCCCAGCATTTT
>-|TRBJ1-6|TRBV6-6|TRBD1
CASSSTPGQGWSPLHF
TGTGCCAGCAGTTCGACTCCGGGACAGGGTTGGTCACCCCTCCACTTT
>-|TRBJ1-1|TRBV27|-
CASSLMGGVTEAFF
TGTGCCAGCAGTTTAATGGGGGGCGTCACTGAAGCTTTCTTT
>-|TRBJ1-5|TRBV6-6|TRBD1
CASRPGQYSNQPQHF
TGTGCCAGCAGGCCGGGACAGTATAGCAATCAGCCCCAGCATTTT
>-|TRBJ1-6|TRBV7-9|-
CASSLGGSPLHF
TGTGCCAGCAGCTTGGGGGGATCACCCCTCCACTTT
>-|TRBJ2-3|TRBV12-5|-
CASGLELARPSTDTQYF
TGTGCTAGTGGTTTGGAGCTGGCGCGGCCTAGCACAGATACGCAGTATTTT
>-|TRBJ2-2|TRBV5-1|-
CASSLAEGGTNTGELFF
TGCGCCAGCAGCTTGGCCGAGGGGGGGACGAACACCGGGGAGCTGTTTTTT
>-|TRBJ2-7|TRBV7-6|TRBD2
CASSLEGLAGGLAYEQYF
TGTGCCAGCAGCTTAGAGGGACTAGCGGGGGGGCTGGCCTACGAGCAGTACTTC
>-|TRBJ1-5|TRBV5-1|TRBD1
CASSPTGDGQPQHF
TGCGCCAGCAGCCCGACAGGGGACGGGCAGCCCCAGCATTTT
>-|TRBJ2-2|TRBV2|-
CASSLQRANTGELFF
TGTGCCAGCAGTCTACAGCGGGCGAACACCGGGGAGCTGTTTTTT
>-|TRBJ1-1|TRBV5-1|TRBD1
CASSFQGEGTEAFF
TGCGCCAGCAGCTTTCAGGGGGAGGGCACTGAAGCTTTCTTT
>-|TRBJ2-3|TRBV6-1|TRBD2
CASSEPRLAELSDTQYF
TGTGCCAGCAGTGAACCCAGACTAGCGGAGTTGTCAGATACGCAGTATTTT
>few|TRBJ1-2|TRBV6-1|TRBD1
CASSAGTGGNYGYTF
TGTGCCAGCAGTGCCGGGACAGGGGGAAACTATGGCTACACCTTC
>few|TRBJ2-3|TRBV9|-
CASSVVGESYTQYF
TGTGCCAGCAGCGTAGTGGGGGAGTCGTATACGCAGTATTTT
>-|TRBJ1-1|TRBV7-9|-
CASSLESPGAFF
TGTGCCAGCAGCTTAGAGTCCCCTGGAGCTTTCTTT
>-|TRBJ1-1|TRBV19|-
CASSIVGGHTEAFF
TGTGCCAGTAGTATAGTAGGCGGCCACACTGAAGCTTTCTTT
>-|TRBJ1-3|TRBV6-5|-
CASSYGGDQGNTIYF
TGTGCCAGCAGTTACGGGGGGGATCAGGGAAACACCATATATTTT
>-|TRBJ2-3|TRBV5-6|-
CASSPTGGTTDTQYF
TGTGCCAGCAGTCCTACCGGGGGGACAACAGATACGCAGTATTTT
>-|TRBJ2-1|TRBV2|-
CASGSMKEQFF
TGTGCCAGCGGAAGTATGAAGGAGCAGTTCTTC
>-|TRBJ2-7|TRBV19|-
CASSSGQWDEQYF
TGTGCCAGTAGTAGTGGACAGTGGGACGAGCAGTACTTC
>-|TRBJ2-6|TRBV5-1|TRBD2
CASSLDGGKANVLTF
TGCGCCAGCAGCTTGGACGGGGGGAAGGCCAACGTCCTGACTTTC
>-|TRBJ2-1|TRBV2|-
CASNTYGSQQFF
TGTGCCAGCAATACCTATGGCTCTCAGCAGTTCTTC
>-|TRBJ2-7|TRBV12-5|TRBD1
CASGRDSTYEQYF
TGTGCTAGTGGCAGGGACAGCACCTACGAGCAGTACTTC
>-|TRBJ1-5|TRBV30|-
CAWSVAAREPQHF
TGTGCCTGGAGTGTGGCAGCCCGGGAGCCCCAGCATTTT
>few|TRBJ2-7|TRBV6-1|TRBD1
CASNVGGQASYEQYF
TGTGCCAGCAACGTAGGGGGACAGGCATCCTACGAGCAGTACTTC
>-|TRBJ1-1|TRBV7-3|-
CASSPGHQSTEAFF
TGTGCCAGCAGCCCGGGACATCAATCCACTGAAGCTTTCTTT
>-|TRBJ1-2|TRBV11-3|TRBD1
CASSPGTGSGSGGYTF
TGTGCCAGCAGCCCCGGGACAGGGAGTGGGTCGGGAGGCTACACCTTC
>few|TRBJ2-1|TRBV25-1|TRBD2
CASGRGLADNEQFF
TGTGCCAGCGGCCGAGGGCTAGCGGACAATGAGCAGTTCTTC
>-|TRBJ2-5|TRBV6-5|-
CASSYLTGSQETQYF
TGTGCCAGCAGTTACTTGACAGGTTCCCAAGAGACCCAGTACTTC
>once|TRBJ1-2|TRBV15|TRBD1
CATSRETGADYGYTF
TGTGCCACCAGCAGAGAGACAGGGGCCGACTATGGCTACACCTTC
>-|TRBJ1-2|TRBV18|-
CASSSEYGYTF
TGTGCCAGCTCTTCGGAGTATGGCTACACCTTC
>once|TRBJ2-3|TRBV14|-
CASSQVRSLGDTQYF
TGTGCCAGCAGCCAAGTTCGTTCCCTGGGAGATACGCAGTATTTT
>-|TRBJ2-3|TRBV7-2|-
CASSLRPFDTDTQYF
TGTGCCAGCAGCCTTAGGCCCTTCGACACAGATACGCAGTATTTT
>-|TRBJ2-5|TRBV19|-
CASPKTGEETQYF
TGTGCCAGTCCAAAGACAGGTGAAGAGACCCAGTACTTC
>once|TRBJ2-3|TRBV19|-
CASSRSTDTQYF
TGTGCCAGTAGCAGAAGCACAGATACGCAGTATTTT
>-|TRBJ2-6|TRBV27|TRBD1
CASSPQGTASGANVLTF
TGTGCCAGCAGTCCTCAAGGGACAGCCTCTGGGGCCAACGTCCTGACTTTC
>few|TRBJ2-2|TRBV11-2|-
CASSSSRGSTGELFF
TGTGCCAGCAGCTCGAGCAGGGGCAGCACCGGGGAGCTGTTTTTT
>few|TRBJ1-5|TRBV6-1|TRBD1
CASSQWGDRYQPQHF
TGTGCCAGCAGTCAGTGGGGGGACAGATATCAGCCCCAGCATTTT
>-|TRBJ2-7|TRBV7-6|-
CASSLEEGSSYEQYF
TGTGCCAGCAGCTTAGAAGAGGGCTCCTCCTACGAGCAGTACTTC
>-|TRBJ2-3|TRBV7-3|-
CASSPLTGRTQYF
TGTGCCAGCAGCCCCTTAACAGGACGGACGCAGTATTTT
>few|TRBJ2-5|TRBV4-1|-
CASSQEGGTSGELGTQYF
TGCGCCAGCAGCCAAGAGGGGGGCACGAGCGGGGAATTGGGGACCCAGTACTTC
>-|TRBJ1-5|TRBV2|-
CASSVEGGRAQHF
TGTGCCAGCAGTGTTGAGGGTGGGAGGGCCCAGCATTTT
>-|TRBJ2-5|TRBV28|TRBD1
CASRVAGGRETQYF
TGTGCCAGCAGGGTGGCAGGGGGCAGGGAGACCCAGTACTTC
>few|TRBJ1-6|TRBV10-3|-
CAISEGADFHF
TGTGCCATCAGTGAAGGGGCAGATTTCCACTTT
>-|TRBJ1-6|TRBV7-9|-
CASSLNQDRLPLHF
TGTGCCAGCAGTCTAAACCAAGACAGGCTGCCCCTCCACTTT